The 24 T cell receptor beta chains reported below all come from one sample, sequenced in a study of beta chain features in type 1 diabetes. Expressed TCRB transcripts were sequenced, since all the RNA that had been isolated was reverse transcribed. Data came from immunoSEQ multiplex PCR; TCRdb stores just in-frame clones and leaves some out. Found here are almost 250,000 clones, 13% to 15% of them singletons; the top ten hold 0.025% to 0.03%. Sequenced input: naive CD4+ T cells from blood. The receptors were sampled from a woman aged 40-49 years in good health.

This sequence joins TRBV7-9 and TRBJ2-6, with D uncertain. Trimming took off 4 bases at V and 0 bases at J, with 7 bases between the two ends. The CDR3 contains 15 residues. Per the germline V gene, CDR1 is SEHNR and CDR2 is FQNEAQ (reference sequence). CDR3 residues: CASSWRRSGANVLTF. In DNA form, the CDR3 reads TGTGCCAGCAGCTGGAGACGCTCTGGGGCCAACGTCCTGACTTTC.

This clone was counted a few times. The chain employs TRBV15 and TRBJ2-7, with a weak D call TRBD1 (6 bases). The germline V gene has CDR1 LNHNV and CDR2 YYDKDF (reference sequence). There are 14 residues in the CDR3. V lost 3 bases and J 1 base, leaving 10 bases between the germline ends. CDR3 residues: CATSRDSQSYEQYF. CDR3 DNA: TGTGCCACCAGCAGGGACAGTCAATCCTACGAGCAGTACTTC.

This clone was detected a few times. The CDR3 is CASTMTSGVKETQYF. The CDR3 DNA is TGTGCCAGTACTATGACTAGCGGGGTAAAAGAGACCCAGTACTTC. The chain recombines TRBV19 with TRBJ2-5; 11 bases line up with TRBD2. V lost 7 bases and J lost 3; bases outside the gene matches: 7. Germline CDR1 is LNHDA and CDR2 is SQIVND (reference sequence). The CDR3 extends over 15 amino acids. The whole variable domain, filled in from reference TRBV19 and TRBJ2-5, reads DGGITQSPKYLFRKEGQNVTLSCEQNLNHDAMYWYRQDPGQGLRLIYYSQIVNDFQKGDIAEGYSVSREKKESFPLTVTSAQKNPTAFYLCASTMTSGVKETQYFGPGTRLLVL.

CDR3 DNA sequence: TGTGCCAGCAGCACCCGGACAGGGCCCACCACCGGGGAGCTGTTTTTT. Translating it yields CASSTRTGPTTGELFF. The J gene is TRBJ2-2, the V gene TRBV9, with 8 bases aligning to TRBD1. CDR3 length: 16 amino acids. With V trimmed by 4 bases and J by 4 bases, 9 bases remained unmatched. CDR1 and CDR2 (germline): SGDLS, YYNGEE.

This clone has more than one count but fewer than ten. V and J are TRBV9 and TRBJ2-1, with 9 bases matching TRBD1. V lost 0 bases and J lost 9; bases outside the gene matches: 13. Germline V lookup: CDR1 SGDLS, CDR2 YYNGEE. This CDR3 contains 17 residues. CDR3 protein: CASSVATRVDRGFEQFF. Written as DNA, the CDR3 is TGTGCCAGCAGCGTAGCTACTCGTGTGGACAGGGGTTTTGAGCAGTTCTTC. The variable domain in full, with the rest retrieved from reference TRBV9 and TRBJ2-1, is DSGVTQTPKHLITATGQRVTLRCSPRSGDLSVYWYQQSLDQGLQFLIQYYNGEERAKGNILERFSAQQFPDLHSELNLSSLELGDSALYFCASSVATRVDRGFEQFFGPGTRLTVL.

The gene calls are TRBV5-1 and TRBJ2-3; D might be TRBD1 (5 bases). This CDR3 is 15 amino acids long. CDR1 and CDR2 (germline): SGHRS, YFSETQ. Trimming removed 1 base from V and 4 bases from J, with 13 bases in between. The CDR3 loop reads CASSLRQGLADTQYF. The CDR3 bases are TGCGCCAGCAGCTTGAGGCAGGGTCTGGCAGATACGCAGTATTTT.

This clone has a count of ten or more. The chain uses TRBV7-9 and TRBJ2-5; 9 bases are shared with TRBD2. V gave up 10 bases and J gave up 1 base; unmatched junction bases: 4. Germline V gene lookup returns CDR1 SEHNR and CDR2 FQNEAQ (reference sequence). The CDR3 runs 13 residues. In DNA, the CDR3 is TGTGCCAACGAAGCGGGGGGCCAAGAGACCCAGTACTTC. It translates to CANEAGGQETQYF.

This clone was detected a few times. The rearrangement joins TRBV19 to TRBJ2-7, with D maybe TRBD2 (5 bases). The CDR3 spans 15 residues. V was shortened by 5 bases and J by 5 bases, with 19 bases between the two germline ends. Germline CDR1 LNHDA, CDR2 SQIVND (reference sequence). This CDR3 reads CASSELVGSGHEQYF. The CDR3 coding sequence is TGTGCCAGTAGTGAGTTGGTAGGGAGCGGCCACGAGCAGTACTTC.

This clone was seen more than once but under ten times. The chain employs TRBV2 and TRBJ1-6, with 7 bases lining up with TRBD1. The CDR3 runs to 15 residues. Germline V gene data show CDR1 as SNHLY and CDR2 as FYNNEI. The V segment lost 7 bases and the J segment 9 bases; nucleotides outside the gene matches: 12. The CDR3 spells CASTKEGAVGSPLHF. The CDR3 nucleotides are TGTGCCAGCACCAAGGAGGGGGCAGTAGGTTCACCCCTCCACTTT. Drawing the rest from reference TRBV2 and TRBJ1-6, the complete variable domain is EPEVTQTPSHQVTQMGQEVILRCVPISNHLYFYWYRQILGQKVEFLVSFYNNEISEKSEIFDDQFSVERPDGSNFTLKIRSTKLEDSAMYFCASTKEGAVGSPLHFGNGTRLTVT.

This clone appeared a few times. The J gene is TRBJ2-1, the V gene TRBV27; D might be TRBD1 (7 bases). CDR1 and CDR2 from the germline V gene are MNHEY and SMNVEV (reference sequence). This CDR3 spans 19 amino acids. V was cut by 5 bases and J by 6 bases, with 29 bases left in between. This CDR3 is CASSPRPPAAGGSTNEQFF. The CDR3 DNA reads as TGTGCCAGCAGTCCTCGCCCCCCAGCGGCAGGGGGGTCGACCAATGAGCAGTTCTTC.

The chain employs TRBV12-5 and TRBJ1-4, with D perhaps matching TRBD1 (5 bases). With 1 base removed from V and 1 base from J, the gap between germline ends came to 10 bases. Germline V gives CDR1 LGHNT, CDR2 FRNRAP. The CDR3 has 16 amino acids. For the CDR3, the DNA is TGTGCTAGTGGTTTGGCCGCCAGGGTAACTAATGAAAAACTGTTTTTT. Its protein product is CASGLAARVTNEKLFF.

The gene calls are TRBV18 and TRBJ2-1; possible D gene TRBD2, 5 bases. The CDR3 runs 12 residues. Trimming cost V 6 bases and J 7 bases, with 10 bases left between them. Germline assignment: CDR1 KGHSH and CDR2 LQKENI. This chain's CDR3 is CASSPSGNEQFF. The CDR3 nucleotides are TGTGCCAGCTCCCCCTCGGGGAATGAGCAGTTCTTC.

This clone occurred a few times. The chain has TRBV4-3 and TRBJ2-7; a weak D match, TRBD2 (6 bases). Trimming removed 1 base from V and 4 bases from J, with 26 bases in between. The CDR3 loop spans 19 amino acids. From germline, CDR1 is LGHNA and CDR2 YSLEER. CDR3 protein: CASSQGVNGGRVNLYEQYF. The CDR3 nucleotides read TGCGCCAGCAGCCAAGGGGTAAACGGGGGTCGCGTAAACTTATACGAGCAGTACTTC.

This rearrangement joins TRBV25-1 to TRBJ1-6; 7 bases align to TRBD1. The length of the CDR3 is 17 residues. The J segment lost 0 bases and the V segment lost 3 bases, leaving 5 bases of the junction unmatched. Per germline, CDR1 MGHDK and CDR2 SYGVNS. CDR3 sequence: CASSEAGGSSYNSPLHF. The CDR3, as DNA: TGTGCCAGCAGTGAGGCAGGGGGTAGCTCCTATAATTCACCCCTCCACTTT.

This clone was seen more than once but under ten times. The J gene is TRBJ1-2, the V gene TRBV9; D is perhaps TRBD1 (5 bases). Between the trimmed V and J ends, which lost 0 bases and 4 bases, there was a span of 13 bases. The germline V gene encodes CDR1 SGDLS and CDR2 YYNGEE. CDR3 length: 15 residues. The CDR3 region has the DNA TGTGCCAGCAGCGTAGCCACAGACAGATTCTATGGCTACACCTTC. As protein: CASSVATDRFYGYTF.

The gene calls are TRBV7-8 and TRBJ1-1; 7 nucleotides agree with TRBD1. This CDR3 region has 17 residues. Germline V gene sequence: CDR1 SGHVS, CDR2 FQNEAQ. The V gene end was trimmed by 5 bases and the J gene end by 6 bases; junction bases not matched to a gene: 18. This chain's CDR3 is CASSRVPATGLTSEAFF. DNA of the CDR3: TGTGCCAGCAGCCGGGTCCCGGCGACAGGGTTAACCTCTGAAGCTTTCTTT.

V gene TRBV9 combines with J gene TRBJ2-7; TRBD2 agrees at 8 bases. CDR3 length: 17 residues. Looked up from germline, CDR1 is SGDLS and CDR2 is YYNGEE. J gave up 1 base and V 2 bases, and 11 bases lay outside the gene matches. The CDR3 sequence: CASSVRAEGGGSYEQYF. DNA of the CDR3: TGTGCCAGCAGCGTGAGGGCTGAGGGCGGGGGGTCCTACGAGCAGTACTTC.

This chain links TRBV11-2 with TRBJ2-7; tentatively, D is TRBD1 (6 bases). V lost 0 bases, J lost 6 bases, and 12 bases lay in between. CDR3 size: 14 residues. Germline V CDR1 and CDR2: SGHAT, FQNNGV. CDR3 loop: CASSLDPRGIEQYF. In DNA, the CDR3 is TGTGCCAGCAGCTTAGACCCGAGGGGGATCGAGCAGTACTTC. Looking up the rest from reference TRBV11-2 and TRBJ2-7 gives the full variable domain: EAGVAQSPRYKIIEKRQSVAFWCNPISGHATLYWYQQILGQGPKLLIQFQNNGVVDDSQLPKDRFSAERLKGVDSTLKIQPAKLEDSAVYLCASSLDPRGIEQYFGPGTRLTVT.

The CDR3 protein is CASSKGGGAGELFF. CDR3 DNA sequence: TGTGCCAGCAGCAAAGGCGGGGGGGCCGGGGAGCTGTTTTTT. This sequence joins TRBV21-1 and TRBJ2-2; TRBD2, the table's D call, was not compared with the DNA. TRBV21-1 is listed as a pseudogene. The CDR3 extends over 14 amino acids.

The chain employs TRBV4-1 and TRBJ1-6; no definite D call. The germline V gene encodes CDR1 MGHRA and CDR2 YSYEKL. V was cut by 2 bases and J by 6 bases, with 8 bases left in between. The CDR3 spans 14 residues. The CDR3 nucleotides are TGCGCCAGCAGCCAACATAACAGTAATTCACCCCTCCACTTT. As protein: CASSQHNSNSPLHF.

The V call is TRBV7-6, the J call TRBJ2-3; 14 bases line up with TRBD2. The germline gives CDR1 SGHVS, CDR2 FNYEAQ. V gave up 4 bases and J gave up 4 bases; unmatched junction bases: 4. The CDR3 has 16 amino acids. CDR3 nucleotide sequence: TGTGCCAGCAGCTCCGGACTAGCGGGGGGAGCAGATACGCAGTATTTT. Protein sequence: CASSSGLAGGADTQYF.

The chain uses TRBV2 and TRBJ2-1; D is uncertain. The CDR3 spans 16 residues. Trimming stripped 4 bases from V and 2 bases from J, with 15 bases between. The germline CDR1 and CDR2 sequences are SNHLY and FYNNEI. CDR3 in amino acids: CASSGHTRPPYNEQFF. CDR3 nucleotide sequence: TGTGCCAGCAGTGGTCACACCCGCCCCCCCTACAATGAGCAGTTCTTC.

The chain couples TRBV5-1 to TRBJ1-4; D is ambiguous. The germline gives CDR1 SGHRS, CDR2 YFSETQ. The CDR3 totals 14 residues. Trimming left V 4 bases short and J 2 bases short, with 9 bases between. The CDR3 here is CASSEPTTNEKLFF. CDR3 DNA: TGCGCCAGCAGCGAGCCAACGACTAATGAAAAACTGTTTTTT.

In this sample, this clone turned up a few times. The chain uses TRBV12-5 and TRBJ2-2; D might be TRBD1 (6 bases). Trimming took off 7 bases at V and 6 bases at J, with 15 bases between the two ends. The germline V gene encodes CDR1 LGHNT and CDR2 FRNRAP. The CDR3 runs 14 residues. CDR3: CASALGTRAGELFF. The CDR3 DNA follows: TGTGCTAGTGCCTTGGGGACAAGGGCCGGGGAGCTGTTTTTT.